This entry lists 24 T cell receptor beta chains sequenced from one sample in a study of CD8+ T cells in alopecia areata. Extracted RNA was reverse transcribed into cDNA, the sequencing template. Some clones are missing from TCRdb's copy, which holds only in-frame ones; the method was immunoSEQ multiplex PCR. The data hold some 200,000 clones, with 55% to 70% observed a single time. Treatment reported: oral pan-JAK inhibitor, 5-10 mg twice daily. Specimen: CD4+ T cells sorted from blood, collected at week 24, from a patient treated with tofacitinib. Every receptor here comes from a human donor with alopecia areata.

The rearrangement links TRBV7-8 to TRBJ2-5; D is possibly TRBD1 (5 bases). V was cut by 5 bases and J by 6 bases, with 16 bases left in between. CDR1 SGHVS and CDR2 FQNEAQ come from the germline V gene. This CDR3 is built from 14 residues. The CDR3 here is CASSVGRTSQTQYF. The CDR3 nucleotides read TGTGCCAGCAGCGTAGGGCGGACATCCCAGACCCAGTACTTC.

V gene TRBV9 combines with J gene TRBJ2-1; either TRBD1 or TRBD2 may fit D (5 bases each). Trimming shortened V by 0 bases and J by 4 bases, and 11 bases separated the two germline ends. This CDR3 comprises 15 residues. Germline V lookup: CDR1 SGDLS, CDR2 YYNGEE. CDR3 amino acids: CASSVEGWGYNEQFF. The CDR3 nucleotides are TGTGCCAGCAGCGTAGAAGGGTGGGGGTACAATGAGCAGTTCTTC.

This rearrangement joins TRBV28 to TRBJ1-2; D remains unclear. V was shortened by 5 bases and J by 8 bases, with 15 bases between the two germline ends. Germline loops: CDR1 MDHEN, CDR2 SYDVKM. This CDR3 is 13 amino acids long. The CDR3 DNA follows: TGTGCCAGCAGTATGGCCACGACCTACGGCTACACCTTC. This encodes CASSMATTYGYTF.

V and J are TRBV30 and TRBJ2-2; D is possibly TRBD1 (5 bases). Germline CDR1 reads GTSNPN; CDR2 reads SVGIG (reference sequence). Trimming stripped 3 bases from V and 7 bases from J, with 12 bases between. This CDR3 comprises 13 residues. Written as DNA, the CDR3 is TGTGCCTGGAGGGCCTCAGGGTTCGGGGAGCTGTTTTTT. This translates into CAWRASGFGELFF.

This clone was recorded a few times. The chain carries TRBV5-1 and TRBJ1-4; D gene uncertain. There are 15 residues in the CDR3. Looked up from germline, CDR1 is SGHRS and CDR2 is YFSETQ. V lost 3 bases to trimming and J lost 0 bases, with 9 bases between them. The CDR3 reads CASSYSLTTNEKLFF. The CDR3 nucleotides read TGCGCCAGCAGCTACAGCCTTACAACTAATGAAAAACTGTTTTTT.

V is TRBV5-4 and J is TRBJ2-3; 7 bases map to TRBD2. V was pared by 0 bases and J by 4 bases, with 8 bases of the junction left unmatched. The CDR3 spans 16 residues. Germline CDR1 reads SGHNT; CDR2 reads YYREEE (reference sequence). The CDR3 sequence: CASSLAPGRWADTQYF. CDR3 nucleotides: TGTGCCAGCAGCTTGGCGCCCGGGAGGTGGGCAGATACGCAGTATTTT.

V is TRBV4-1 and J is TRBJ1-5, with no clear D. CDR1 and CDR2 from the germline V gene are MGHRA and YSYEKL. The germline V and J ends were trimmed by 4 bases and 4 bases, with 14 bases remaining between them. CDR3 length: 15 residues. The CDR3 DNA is TGCGCCAGCAGCCCCTCCGACCGATGGAATCAGCCCCAGCATTTT. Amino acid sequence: CASSPSDRWNQPQHF.

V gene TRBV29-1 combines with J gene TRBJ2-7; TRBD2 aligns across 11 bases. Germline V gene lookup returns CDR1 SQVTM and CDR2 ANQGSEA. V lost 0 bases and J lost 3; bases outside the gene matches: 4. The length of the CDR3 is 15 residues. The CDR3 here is CSVEDPLAGGYEQYF. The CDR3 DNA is TGCAGCGTTGAAGATCCCCTAGCGGGGGGCTACGAGCAGTACTTC.

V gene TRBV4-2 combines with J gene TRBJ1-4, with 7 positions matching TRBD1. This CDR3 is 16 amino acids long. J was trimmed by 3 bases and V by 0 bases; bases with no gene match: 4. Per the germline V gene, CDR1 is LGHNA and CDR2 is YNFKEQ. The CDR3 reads CASSQESQGANEKLFF. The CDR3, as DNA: TGTGCCAGCAGCCAAGAATCGCAGGGGGCTAATGAAAAACTGTTTTTT.

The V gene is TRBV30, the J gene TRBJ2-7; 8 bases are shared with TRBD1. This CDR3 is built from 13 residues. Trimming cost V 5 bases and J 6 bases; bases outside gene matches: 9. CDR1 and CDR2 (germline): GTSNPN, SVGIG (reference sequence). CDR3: CAWATGDVSEQYF. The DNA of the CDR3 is TGTGCCTGGGCGACAGGGGATGTGAGCGAGCAGTACTTC.

This CDR3 reads CATSRDPTVRSYGYTF. In DNA, the CDR3 is TGTGCCACCAGCAGAGATCCAACAGTTAGGAGCTATGGCTACACCTTC. The gene calls are TRBV15 and TRBJ1-2, with D unresolved. The germline V gene has CDR1 LNHNV and CDR2 YYDKDF (reference sequence). This CDR3 has 16 amino acids. V was cut by 0 bases and J by 4 bases, with 15 bases left in between.

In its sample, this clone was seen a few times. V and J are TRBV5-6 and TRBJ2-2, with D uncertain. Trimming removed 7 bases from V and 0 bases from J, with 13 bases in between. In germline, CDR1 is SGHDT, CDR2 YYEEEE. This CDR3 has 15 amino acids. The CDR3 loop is CASRSELANTGELFF. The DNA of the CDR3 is TGTGCCAGCCGAAGCGAGCTGGCGAACACCGGGGAGCTGTTTTTT.

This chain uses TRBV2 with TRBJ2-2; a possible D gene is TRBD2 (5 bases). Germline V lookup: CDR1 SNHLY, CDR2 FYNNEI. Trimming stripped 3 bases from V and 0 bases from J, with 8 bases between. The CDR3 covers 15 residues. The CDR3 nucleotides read TGTGCCAGCAGTGACGTAGCGCCGAACACCGGGGAGCTGTTTTTT. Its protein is CASSDVAPNTGELFF.

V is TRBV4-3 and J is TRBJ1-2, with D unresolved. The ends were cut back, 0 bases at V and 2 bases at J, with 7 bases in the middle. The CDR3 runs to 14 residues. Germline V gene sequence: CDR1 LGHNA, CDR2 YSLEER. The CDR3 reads CASSQDGGNYGYTF. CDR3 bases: TGCGCCAGCAGCCAAGATGGAGGGAACTATGGCTACACCTTC.

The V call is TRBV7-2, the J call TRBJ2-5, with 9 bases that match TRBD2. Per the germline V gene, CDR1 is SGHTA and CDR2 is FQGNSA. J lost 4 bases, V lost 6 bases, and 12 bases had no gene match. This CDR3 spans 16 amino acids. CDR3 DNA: TGTGCCAGCAGTTGGTCCGGGACTAGCCCCCCAGAGACCCAGTACTTC. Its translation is CASSWSGTSPPETQYF. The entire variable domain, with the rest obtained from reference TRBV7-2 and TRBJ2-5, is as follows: GAGVSQSPSNKVTEKGKDVELRCDPISGHTALYWYRQSLGQGLEFLIYFQGNSAPDKSGLPSDRFSAERTGGSVSTLTIQRTQQEDSAVYLCASSWSGTSPPETQYFGPGTRLLVL.

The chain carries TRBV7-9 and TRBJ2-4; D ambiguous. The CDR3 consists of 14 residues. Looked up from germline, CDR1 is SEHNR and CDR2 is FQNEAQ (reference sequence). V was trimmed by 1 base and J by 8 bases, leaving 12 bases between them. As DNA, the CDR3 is TGTGCCAGCAGCTTAGAGGCCAATCGCGACATTCAGTACTTC. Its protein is CASSLEANRDIQYF.

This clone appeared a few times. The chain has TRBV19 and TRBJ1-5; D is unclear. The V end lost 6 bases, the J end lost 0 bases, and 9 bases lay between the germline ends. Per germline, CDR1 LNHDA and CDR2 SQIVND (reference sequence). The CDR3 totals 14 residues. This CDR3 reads CASRRSDSNQPQHF. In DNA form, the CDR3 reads TGTGCCAGTAGGAGAAGCGATAGCAATCAGCCCCAGCATTTT.

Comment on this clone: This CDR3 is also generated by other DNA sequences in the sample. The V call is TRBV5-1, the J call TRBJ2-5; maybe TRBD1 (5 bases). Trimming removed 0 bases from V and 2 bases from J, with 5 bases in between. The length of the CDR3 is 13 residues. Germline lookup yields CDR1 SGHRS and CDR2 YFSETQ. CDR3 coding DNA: TGCGCCAGCAGCTTGGAGGGGCAAGAGACCCAGTACTTC. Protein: CASSLEGQETQYF.

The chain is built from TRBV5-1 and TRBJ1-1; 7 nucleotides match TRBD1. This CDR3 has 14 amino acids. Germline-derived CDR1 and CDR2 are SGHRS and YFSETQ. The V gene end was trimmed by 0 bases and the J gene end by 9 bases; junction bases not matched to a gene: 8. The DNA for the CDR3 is TGCGCCAGCAGCTTGGAAACCGTGACAGGGAAAGCTTTCTTT. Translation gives CASSLETVTGKAFF. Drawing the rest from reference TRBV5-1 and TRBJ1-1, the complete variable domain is KAGVTQTPRYLIKTRGQQVTLSCSPISGHRSVSWYQQTPGQGLQFLFEYFSETQRNKGNFPGRFSGRQFSNSRSEMNVSTLELGDSALYLCASSLETVTGKAFFGQGTRLTVV.

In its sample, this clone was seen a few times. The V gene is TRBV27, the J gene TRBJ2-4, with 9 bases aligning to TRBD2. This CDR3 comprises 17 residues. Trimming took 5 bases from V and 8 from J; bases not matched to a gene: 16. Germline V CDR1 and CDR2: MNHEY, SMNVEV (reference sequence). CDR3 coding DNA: TGTGCCAGCAGTCTAAAGGCCCTAGCGGGAACTCGGGACATTCAGTACTTC. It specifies CASSLKALAGTRDIQYF.

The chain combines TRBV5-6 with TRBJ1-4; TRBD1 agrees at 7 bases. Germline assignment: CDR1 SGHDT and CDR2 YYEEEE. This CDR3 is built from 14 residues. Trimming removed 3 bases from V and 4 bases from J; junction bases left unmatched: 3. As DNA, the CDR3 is TGTGCCAGCAGCTACGGGACAGATAATGAAAAACTGTTTTTT. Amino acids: CASSYGTDNEKLFF.

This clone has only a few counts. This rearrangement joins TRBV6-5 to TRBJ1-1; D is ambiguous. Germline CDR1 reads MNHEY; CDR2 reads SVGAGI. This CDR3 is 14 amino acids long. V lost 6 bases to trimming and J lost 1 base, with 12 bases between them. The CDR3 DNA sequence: TGTGCCAGCAGCTCCAAGGTAACGAACACTGAAGCTTTCTTT. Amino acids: CASSSKVTNTEAFF.

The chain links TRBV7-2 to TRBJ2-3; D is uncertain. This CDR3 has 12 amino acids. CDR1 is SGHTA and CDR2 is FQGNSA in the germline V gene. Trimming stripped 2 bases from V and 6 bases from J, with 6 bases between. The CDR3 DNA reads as TGTGCCAGCAGCTTAAGTTGGGATACGCAGTATTTT. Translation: CASSLSWDTQYF.

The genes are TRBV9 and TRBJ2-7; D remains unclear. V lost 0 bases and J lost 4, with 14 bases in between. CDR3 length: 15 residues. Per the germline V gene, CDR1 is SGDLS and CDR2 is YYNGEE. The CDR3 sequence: CASSVGPARIYEQYF. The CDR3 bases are TGTGCCAGCAGCGTAGGGCCAGCGAGAATTTACGAGCAGTACTTC.